This entry concerns a single T cell receptor beta chain. The data were obtained in a study of CD8 T cells in Susac syndrome. The CDR3 is 15 amino acids. The V gene's germline CDR1 is MNHNS and CDR2 SASEGT. V gave up 2 bases and J gave up 4 bases, with 15 bases separating them. The multiple sclerosis controls were treatment-naive patients, and their relapsing-remitting disease was stable or active. Reverse transcription of roughly 0.5 to 1 ug RNA used random hexamers. TCRdb reprocessed the immunoSEQ multiplex PCR reads with MiXCR, giving one entry per CDR3 protein. The sample lists 350,000 to 550,000 distinct CDR3 sequences, more than 80% seen once, with roughly 0.1% in the top ten.

The rearrangement uses TRBV6-1 and TRBJ2-7; D may be TRBD2 (6 bases). This TCR came from a human donor with multiple sclerosis. The sequenced material came from CD8+ T cells from PBMCs. As DNA, the CDR3 is TGTGCCAGCAGTGAAAGGAGGGAACTAAGGTACGAGCAGTACTTC. Its protein is CASSERRELRYEQYF.